This T cell receptor beta chain appears in the sequencing data of a study of blood T cell repertoires in COVID-19. Turning to the study itself: Collection of acute and convalescent COVID-19 samples took place in the United States, Italy and Spain. Sources were T cells, B-cell-depleted T cells, or PBMCs; the material itself was cDNA or gDNA.

The CDR3 has 14 residues. V lost 5 bases to trimming and J lost 4 bases, with 15 bases between them. Germline V CDR1 and CDR2: MGHRA, YSYEKL. Original processing notes: Estimation of nucleated cell counts was performed using reference gene primer amplification. TCRdb's table, derived via immunoSEQ multiplex PCR, lists solely in-frame clones and lacks some. Clone size and V and J calls were adopted from that table, with D and trimming inferred from the DNA. The sample includes roughly 170,000 clones, roughly four fifths seen only once; the top ten take roughly 6.3%. Sequencing was performed on peripheral blood. The rearrangement joins TRBV4-1 to TRBJ2-7, with D maybe TRBD2 (5 bases). This sequence was found in a human donor in a cohort sampled during active COVID-19. CDR3 sequence (DNA): TGCGCCAGCAGCGCCACGCCGGGGAGTTACGAGCAGTACTTC. Encoded protein: CASSATPGSYEQYF.